The clone carrying this T cell receptor beta chain was detected ten times or more. Trimming took 5 bases from V and 4 from J, leaving 13 bases between them. Germline CDR1 reads DFQATT; CDR2 reads SNEGSKA (reference sequence). This CDR3 spans 13 amino acids. The source of the sample is a study of CD8+CD57+ T cells in acquired aplastic anemia. The TCR beta profiling, which covered VDJ combination and CDR3 sequence, was carried out using genomic DNA as the template. One entry per CDR3 protein, called by TCRdb with MiXCR from the reads. The data contain some 150,000 distinct CDR3 sequences, less than 45% of them singletons.

The material sequenced was sorted CD4+, CD8+, or CD8+CD57+ T cells (not recorded which) from PBMCs. This chain uses TRBV20-1 with TRBJ2-3; D is perhaps TRBD2 (6 bases). The TCR sequence derives from a human donor in good health, serving as a control. The CDR3 sequence is CSALERAPDTQYF. For the CDR3, the DNA is TGCAGTGCTCTGGAGCGGGCCCCAGATACGCAGTATTTT.